One T cell receptor beta chain is described in this entry. Trimming pared 0 bases from V and 0 bases from J, leaving 6 bases between. Germline CDR1 is SEHNR and CDR2 is FQNEAQ (reference sequence). The CDR3 contains 14 residues. The data were obtained in a study of blood T cell repertoires in COVID-19. Background on the study: Whether acute or convalescent, the COVID-19 samples came from the United States, Italy and Spain. In each case, the material was cDNA or gDNA derived from T cells, B-cell-depleted T cells, or PBMCs.

Original processing notes: Amplification of reference gene primers was used by the study to estimate nucleated cell counts. Measured with immunoSEQ multiplex PCR; TCRdb has only the in-frame clones, and not every one. V and J calls plus clone size are reproduced from that table; the DNA served to infer D and trimming. The table shows approximately 100,000 clones, with approximately 90% occurring only once. The specimen sequenced was peripheral blood. This clonotype was sampled from a human donor in a cohort sampled during active COVID-19. The chain has TRBV7-9 and TRBJ2-7; D is uncertain. The CDR3 DNA sequence: TGTGCCAGCAGCTTAGCGTATAGCTCCTACGAGCAGTACTTC. It yields the protein CASSLAYSSYEQYF.